The 16 T cell receptor beta chains below were found in one sample sequenced in a study of shared clonotypes between healthy human individuals. Only in-frame clones appear in the TCRdb table, and some are missing; sequencing was by immunoSEQ multiplex PCR. The sample holds 1.5 million to 2.5 million clones; approximately 94% are singletons and the top ten take roughly 1%. Positively selected for CCR7, the CD45RO-negative cells used as naive CD8 cells excluded terminally differentiated effector memory CD45RA+ cells. The material sequenced was naive CD8+ T cells sorted from blood. The receptors were gathered from a man aged 18 to 30 in good health.

The CDR3, as DNA: TGTGCCAGCAGTGATCAGGCCAGCTCCTACGAGCAGTACTTC. Translation gives CASSDQASSYEQYF. The chain couples TRBV25-1 to TRBJ2-7; no reliable D call. The germline V gene encodes CDR1 MGHDK and CDR2 SYGVNS. Trimming left V 3 bases short and J 0 bases short, with 9 bases between. The CDR3 is made up of 14 amino acids.

The CDR3 coding sequence is TGTGCCAGCAGTTCCCCCCGGACTTCGAATGAGCAGTTCTTC. Translating it yields CASSSPRTSNEQFF. The chain carries TRBV27 and TRBJ2-1, with D possibly being TRBD2 (5 bases). The CDR3 extends over 14 amino acids. Germline V CDR1 and CDR2: MNHEY, SMNVEV (reference sequence). Trimming removed 4 bases from V and 7 bases from J, with 14 bases in between.

This clone came up once. The chain uses TRBV28 and TRBJ2-7; D gene unclear. The CDR3 extends over 13 amino acids. V lost 5 bases to trimming and J lost 0 bases, with 8 bases between them. Germline V gene sequence: CDR1 MDHEN, CDR2 SYDVKM. Here the CDR3 DNA reads TGTGCCAGCAGTCACGGTTCCTCCTACGAGCAGTACTTC. This gives the protein CASSHGSSYEQYF.

The chain links TRBV7-2 to TRBJ1-2; a possible D gene is TRBD1 (5 bases). CDR3 length equals 15 residues. Looked up from germline, CDR1 is SGHTA and CDR2 is FQGNSA. V shed 1 base and J shed 3 bases, with 12 bases lying between them. CDR3 in amino acids: CASSLEWGVYYGYTF. The CDR3 nucleotides are TGTGCCAGCAGCTTAGAATGGGGGGTGTACTATGGCTACACCTTC.

The chain joins TRBV28 to TRBJ2-2; 9 nucleotides align to TRBD1. The CDR3 sequence is 16 residues long. Germline V lookup: CDR1 MDHEN, CDR2 SYDVKM. After removal of 6 bases from V and 2 bases from J, the junction contained 7 bases not matched to a gene. The CDR3: CASSRWTGVNTGELFF. CDR3 coding DNA: TGTGCCAGCAGCCGATGGACAGGGGTAAACACCGGGGAGCTGTTTTTT.

This clone appeared a few times. The CDR3 here is CASRGTYYEQYF. CDR3 DNA sequence: TGTGCCAGTAGAGGGACCTACTACGAGCAGTACTTC. The chain has TRBV19 and TRBJ2-7; D is tentatively TRBD1 or TRBD2 (5 bases each). This CDR3 contains 12 residues. Looked up from germline, CDR1 is LNHDA and CDR2 is SQIVND (reference sequence). V lost 6 bases to trimming and J lost 3 bases, with 9 bases between them.

The chain links TRBV21-1 to TRBJ2-7; the table's D call of TRBD1 was not tested on the DNA. TRBV21-1 is deemed a pseudogene. The CDR3 runs to 16 residues. CDR3 protein: CASSKANRDSPYEQYF. The CDR3 nucleotides read TGTGCCAGCAGCAAAGCTAACCGGGACAGTCCCTACGAGCAGTACTTC.

V usage is TRBV5-4 and J usage is TRBJ2-3; 12 nucleotides line up with TRBD2. From germline, CDR1 is SGHNT and CDR2 YYREEE (reference sequence). The CDR3 is 17 amino acids. J was trimmed by 1 base and V by 7 bases; bases with no gene match: 10. This CDR3 reads CASGMTSGGWGTDTQYF. The CDR3, as DNA: TGTGCCAGCGGAATGACTAGCGGGGGATGGGGCACAGATACGCAGTATTTT.

The rearrangement joins TRBV5-6 to TRBJ2-7, with 14 nucleotides matching TRBD2. Germline V gives CDR1 SGHDT, CDR2 YYEEEE. After removal of 1 base from V and 6 bases from J, the junction contained 3 bases not matched to a gene. This CDR3 has 15 residues. The CDR3 loop is CASSLQGLAGAEQYF. The CDR3 DNA reads TGTGCCAGCAGCTTGCAGGGACTAGCGGGAGCCGAGCAGTACTTC.

The CDR3 DNA reads TGTGCCAGCAGCGCCGAGGGACTCCTTGAAGCTTTCTTT. This translates into CASSAEGLLEAFF. The chain employs TRBV9 and TRBJ1-1, with a tentative D call TRBD1 (5 bases). The germline V gene encodes CDR1 SGDLS and CDR2 YYNGEE. This CDR3 comprises 13 residues. Trimming cost V 3 bases and J 7 bases, with 13 bases left between them.

The V gene is TRBV27, the J gene TRBJ1-4; D possibly corresponds to TRBD1 (5 bases). Germline V gene sequence: CDR1 MNHEY, CDR2 SMNVEV (reference sequence). The CDR3 runs to 16 residues. The ends were cut back, 5 bases at V and 8 bases at J, with 21 bases in the middle. CDR3 residues: CASSGSDTEPKEKLFF. CDR3 DNA: TGTGCCAGCAGTGGCTCGGACACTGAGCCGAAAGAAAAACTGTTTTTT.

In DNA, the CDR3 is TGTGCCAGCAGCTTAGCCCCTTTGGCCGGGAGGGCTAGGTACGAGCAGTACTTC. This encodes CASSLAPLAGRARYEQYF. The gene calls are TRBV7-2 and TRBJ2-7, with 8 bases lining up with TRBD2. The V and J ends lost 0 bases and 4 bases, in that order; junction bases with no gene match: 14. The CDR3 covers 18 residues. Germline loops: CDR1 SGHTA, CDR2 FQGNSA. Combining the CDR3 with reference TRBV7-2 and TRBJ2-7 gives the whole variable domain GAGVSQSPSNKVTEKGKDVELRCDPISGHTALYWYRQSLGQGLEFLIYFQGNSAPDKSGLPSDRFSAERTGGSVSTLTIQRTQQEDSAVYLCASSLAPLAGRARYEQYFGPGTRLTVT.

The chain links TRBV5-4 to TRBJ1-3; D is perhaps TRBD1 (5 bases). CDR1 and CDR2 (germline): SGHNT, YYREEE (reference sequence). Trimming took off 4 bases at V and 0 bases at J, with 17 bases between the two ends. The CDR3 is made up of 17 amino acids. The CDR3 coding sequence is TGTGCCAGCAGCGTGGGCGGGACCGAGGGCTCTGGAAACACCATATATTTT. Translation: CASSVGGTEGSGNTIYF. Based on the CDR3 plus reference TRBV5-4 and TRBJ1-3, the full variable domain is ETGVTQSPTHLIKTRGQQVTLRCSSQSGHNTVSWYQQALGQGPQFIFQYYREEENGRGNFPPRFSGLQFPNYSSELNVNALELDDSALYLCASSVGGTEGSGNTIYFGEGSWLTVV.

The chain employs TRBV19 and TRBJ2-5; D is uncertain. V was pared by 8 bases and J by 3 bases, with 13 bases between. This CDR3 has 13 amino acids. Germline CDR1 reads LNHDA; CDR2 reads SQIVND (reference sequence). The CDR3 sequence: CASGPWQEETQYF. In DNA, the CDR3 is TGTGCCAGTGGGCCATGGCAGGAAGAGACCCAGTACTTC.

The J gene is TRBJ2-7, the V gene TRBV15; perhaps TRBD2 as D (6 bases). This CDR3 has 15 amino acids. Germline V gives CDR1 LNHNV, CDR2 YYDKDF (reference sequence). Trimming took off 5 bases at V and 0 bases at J, with 14 bases between the two ends. CDR3 sequence (DNA): TGTGCCACCAGCCCTTCCCGGGACTTCTCCTACGAGCAGTACTTC. Translating it yields CATSPSRDFSYEQYF.

The gene calls are TRBV4-3 and TRBJ2-2; 7 nucleotides agree with TRBD2. J gave up 0 bases and V 4 bases, and 2 bases lay outside the gene matches. The V gene's germline CDR1 is LGHNA and CDR2 YSLEER. The CDR3 has 15 amino acids. CDR3 in amino acids: CASSLGLANTGELFF. DNA for the CDR3: TGCGCCAGCAGCCTAGGACTAGCGAACACCGGGGAGCTGTTTTTT.